This section outlines one TCR beta chain sequence together with its context. Participants spanned ages about 18 to 90 years and resided in fewer than 30 US areas. In Cohort 3, a recovered donor had either two negative PCRs, clearance, or symptom resolution. Original handling: Reference gene primer amplification yielded estimated nucleated cell counts. Some clones are missing from TCRdb's copy, which holds only in-frame ones; the method was immunoSEQ multiplex PCR. Clonal size and the V and J genes are those of that table, whereas D and trimming came from the DNA. Of some 300,000 clones listed, roughly 91% were seen once; the top ten hold less than 9.5%. This record belongs to a study of blood T cell repertoires in COVID-19. The CDR3 consists of 14 residues. CDR1 is LGHNT and CDR2 is FRNRAP in the germline V gene. V lost 0 bases, J lost 10 bases, and 13 bases lay in between.

This sequence originates from a woman between 25 and 40 years old who had recovered from COVID-19. This rearrangement joins TRBV12-5 to TRBJ2-1; D is possibly TRBD2 (6 bases). The sample was PBMCs or T cells enriched from blood (not recorded which). The CDR3 protein is CASGLVSSGREQFF. In nucleotides, the CDR3 is TGTGCTAGTGGTTTGGTGAGCAGCGGGCGGGAGCAGTTCTTC.